This TCR beta chain was sequenced in a study of blood T cell repertoires in COVID-19. The junction had 9 bases not matched to a gene; V was cut back by 7 bases and J by 11 bases. CDR3 size: 13 residues. CDR1 and CDR2 from the germline V gene are KGHDR and SFDVKD. This clone was seen a single time. The repertoire was sequenced with immunoSEQ multiplex PCR; TCRdb's copy has only in-frame clones and lacks some. The sample comprises hundreds of thousands of clones, approximately 92% of which are singletons, and around 1% rests with the top ten. This TCR derives from a man between 18 and 29 years old who had recovered from COVID-19. The material sequenced was PBMCs or T cells enriched from blood (not recorded which). The V call is TRBV24-1, the J call TRBJ1-1; 10 bases align to TRBD1. CDR3 nucleotide sequence: TGTGCCACCAGAAATCCCGGGACAGGGGAGGCTTTCTTT. Its protein is CATRNPGTGEAFF.